Sequencing of this TCR beta chain was carried out in a study of blood T cell repertoires in COVID-19. In the study overall: Sites across the United States, Italy and Spain contributed samples from acute and convalescent COVID-19. PBMCs, B-cell-depleted T cells, or T cells provided the cDNA or gDNA that made up the material.

Original analysis: Reference gene primer amplification yielded estimated nucleated cell counts. Produced via immunoSEQ multiplex PCR; TCRdb's table is partial and in-frame only. That table supplies the V and J calls and clone size; D and trimming were determined from the DNA. This table has over 40,000 clones, around nine tenths appearing once. Trimming removed 1 base from V and 0 bases from J, with 18 bases in between. Germline values: CDR1 MNHEY, CDR2 SMNVEV (reference sequence). This CDR3 comprises 18 residues. This receptor was identified in a human donor in a cohort sampled during active COVID-19. The rearrangement uses TRBV27 and TRBJ1-1; D may be TRBD1 (6 bases). The sample consisted of peripheral blood. The CDR3 region is CASSLLGRGLVMNTEAFF. The CDR3 nucleotides read TGTGCCAGCAGTTTATTGGGTAGGGGGTTGGTCATGAACACTGAAGCTTTCTTT.